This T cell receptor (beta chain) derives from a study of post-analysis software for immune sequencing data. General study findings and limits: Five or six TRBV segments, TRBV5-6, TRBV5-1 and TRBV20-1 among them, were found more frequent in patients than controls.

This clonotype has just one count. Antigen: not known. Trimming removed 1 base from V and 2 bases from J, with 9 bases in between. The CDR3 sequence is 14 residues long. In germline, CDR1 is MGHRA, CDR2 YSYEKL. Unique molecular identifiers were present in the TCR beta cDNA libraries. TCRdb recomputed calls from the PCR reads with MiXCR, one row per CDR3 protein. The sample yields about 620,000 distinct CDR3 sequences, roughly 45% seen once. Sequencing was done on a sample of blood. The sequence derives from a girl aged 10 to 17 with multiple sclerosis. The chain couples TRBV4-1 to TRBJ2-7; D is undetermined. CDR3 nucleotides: TGCGCCAGCAGCCAAGTCGGGCGGACCTACGAGCAGTACTTC. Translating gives CASSQVGRTYEQYF.